Included here is one T cell receptor (beta chain) sequence, with context. Antigen specificity is unknown. The sample carries other DNA sequences with the same CDR3. Use of 60 Vbeta and 13 Jbeta primers characterized the PCR. Here immunoSEQ multiplex PCR was the method, and the copy in TCRdb shows in-frame clones only, minus some. The data show about 170,000 clones, about 82% seen once. The data originate from a study of cytomegalovirus exposure and HLA in healthy donors. Whole-study findings and limits: Earlier results showed most TCR beta V segments being productive about 87% or about 30% of the time.

The sample comprised PBMCs. The receptor was derived from a male donor in good health and CMV-seronegative.

The CDR3 nucleotides read TGTGCCATCAGTGAGACAGGGGACGGTATCACTGAAGCTTTCTTT. This sequence encodes CAISETGDGITEAFF. This rearrangement joins TRBV10-3 to TRBJ1-1, with TRBD1 matching 7 bases. V was clipped by 2 bases and J by 4 bases; unmatched bases: 7. The CDR3 sequence is 15 residues long. The germline CDR1 and CDR2 sequences are ENHRY and SYGVKD.